This T cell receptor beta chain was sequenced for a study of blood T cells in healthy people across ages. Germline assignment: CDR1 SGHVS and CDR2 FQNEAQ. The CDR3 length is 15 residues. V shed 3 bases and J 5 bases; nucleotides not matched to a gene: 7. Combining a sample-barcoded 5' primer with a J-beta primer mix, a second PCR ran for 7 to 11 cycles. TCRdb used MiXCR to reprocess the 5' RACE reads, holding one entry per CDR3 protein. Found here are more than 500,000 distinct CDR3 sequences, around a quarter of them singletons; the top ten hold over 3.5%. The data were also submitted as part of a second study, on T cells of mothers and their children. That work contributes: Donation came from three healthy Caucasian mothers together with their six children.

V usage is TRBV7-8 and J usage is TRBJ1-2, with TRBD1 matching over 9 bases. The sequenced sample consisted of blood. This TCR was sampled from a boy under 10 years old in good health. CDR3 amino acids: CASSLGTGTGYGYTF. CDR3 nucleotide sequence: TGTGCCAGCAGCTTGGGGACCGGGACAGGGTATGGCTACACCTTC.